This TCR beta chain derives from a study of human T cells and chemical hapten exposure (dated by TCRdb to about 2021). For context, the study as a whole: Libraries were combined into a pool for sequencing, and differences in TCR yield between samples came mainly from small differences in library volumes within the pool. Both TCR alpha and TCR beta chains were sequenced from each blood RNA sample. The study tracked peripheral blood TCR repertoire changes in vivo during primary and secondary sensitization to the hapten diphenylcyclopropenone (DPC) in alopecia patients.

What this sample's time point label stands for: healthy volunteer bleed at 2 weeks. Unfractionated whole blood was collected in Tempus Blood RNA tubes, and total RNA was extracted from that blood. About 5 healthy volunteers served as TCR sequencing controls and were bled at day 0, 2 weeks and 6 weeks. The investigation overall reported the following: After repeated subsampling, changes were observed in the strength of the expansion versus patch-test correlation and in the threshold at which the correlation became significant. DPC sensitization did not change how many TCRs were above 1 in 1000 frequency, and no evidence was found of alterations in global repertoire structure.

Many counts were recorded for this clonotype. Its antigen target is currently unknown. No base-level quality is on record; no much larger clone is a single base apart. CDR1 is given as DFQATT and CDR2 as SNEGSKA, both from the germline V gene (reference sequence). V is pared back by 3 bases and J by 7 bases, with 13 bases lying between the germline termini. Including the terminal cysteine and phenylalanine, the CDR3 comprises 13 residues. Only the CDR3 DNA is retained, 39 bases long and in frame from the first base. Library preparation was by RACE. Sequencing was performed on a NextSeq 500. Library preparation attached unique molecular identifiers to individual cDNA molecules for quantitative, reproducible TCR counting. The authors' analysis ran thus. Samples had a median of 95,638 TCRs, with a range from roughly 23,224 to 750,000. The Decombinator software suite was used to annotate the V, J and CDR3 of the TCR reads. Every sample was subsampled to the same number of TCRs (28,000) for the PS versus PT1 abundance plots. Expanded TCRs were defined as absent before sensitization and observed at least eight times at the 2-week time point. The public reads were run again by TCRdb, first through fastp at Q25 and then through MiXCR, and only productive beta chains were kept. Every distinct CDR3 protein forms one entry, paired with its most common genes and DNA. The V and J calls shown here were made by TCRdb, not taken from the authors' results. Recorded for this sample are 130,000 or so distinct CDR3 sequences; about 9% of them occurred a single time. 1.5% to 2% of the sample belongs to the ten largest clones.

This sequence uses TRBV20-1 and TRBJ2-1; the D gene remains uncertain. Sequencing input: whole blood. This clonotype was sampled from a male donor in good health. Some clones in this sample may be carry-over from other donors' samples. The CDR3 here reads CSARSTPGNEQFF. The nucleotide sequence reads TGCAGTGCTAGGTCGACCCCTGGGAATGAGCAGTTCTTC.